This TCR beta chain was profiled in a study of read filtering for tumor transcriptome and immune sequencing. Study as a whole: Per sample, TCR-region reads ranged about 4.05 to 10.27 million by IR-seq, roughly 85 to 1,400 by RNA-seq. General observations from the study: This fraction held mixed bone marrow immune cells after CD138-negative sorting.

This library used about 360 ng RNA and molecular barcoded adaptors spanning alpha/delta and beta/gamma chains. TCRdb reprocessed the reads with MiXCR, giving one entry per CDR3 protein. The table records about 62,000 distinct CDR3 sequences, around a fifth of them present only once. The CDR3 length is 12 residues. CDR1 is DFQATT and CDR2 is SNEGSKA in the germline V gene (reference sequence). V was pared by 5 bases and J by 1 base, with 8 bases between. This clonotype was observed many times. What it binds is not known. The genes are TRBV20-1 and TRBJ1-1, with D perhaps TRBD1 (5 bases). The origin of this receptor is a donor aged 40 or over with multiple myeloma. Source material: a population of CD138-negative cells sorted from bone marrow. The CDR3 protein is CSAPTGNTEAFF. CDR3 DNA sequence: TGCAGTGCTCCCACAGGGAACACTGAAGCTTTCTTT.